This TCR beta chain is from a study of blood T cell repertoires in COVID-19 (dated by TCRdb to the early 2020s). Context from the whole study: Collaborator samples came from the United States, Italy and Spain and covered acute and convalescent phases of COVID-19. The material from the prospective study consisted of cDNA or gDNA derived from T cells, B-cell-depleted T cells, or PBMCs. Subjects who had been exposed to COVID-19, were actively infected with it, or had recovered from it provided the deeply sampled blood TCRbeta repertoires that made up the dataset. The repertoires were made available in a free public database intended to serve as a resource for research on the immune response to SARS-CoV-2. Samples came from the ongoing ImmuneRACE study (first 160 participants) plus 1,254 subjects from 6 global collaborators. A de-identified subject ID, COVID-19 status, age in years and sex were almost always included in the sample metadata. Where available, HLA class I and class II types were taken from metadata supplied by the sample provider and were not determined by assay-based typing.

TCRbeta CDR3 regions were amplified from genomic DNA using the immunoSEQ Assay, a bias-controlled multiplex PCR. On the authors' methods: Within the assay, amplification of reference gene primers was used to estimate how many nucleated cells each sample contained. To quantify the absolute abundance of each unique TCRbeta CDR3 rearrangement, sequence reads were collapsed and filtered. For each sample, productive Simpson clonality was calculated as the square root of Simpson's diversity index over productive rearrangements. TCRdb limited this immuneACCESS table to in-frame rearrangements with V and J called. A share of clones is missing; checked studies link under half to unresolved V genes, and the rest is unexplained. The V and J calls and clone size come from that table; D and trimming were worked out from the DNA. Within this sample are approximately 250,000 clones, with approximately 83% of them counted one time only. The ten largest clonotypes hold less than 8% of the sample.

About this clone itself: Its antigen has not been determined. No qualities accompany the bases; no much larger clone lies one base away.

From the germline V gene, CDR1 is MGHRA and CDR2 is YSYEKL. Measured from the cysteine to the phenylalanine, the CDR3 is 14 residues long. Only the CDR3 region is kept as DNA, spanning 42 bases read in frame from base 1. V and J are truncated by 4 bases and 6 bases respectively, leaving an intervening sequence of 12 bases. The study at large found these results: The amount of clinical and demographic metadata varied by source and participant and was provided uncurated.

Collaborating institutions collected whole blood in K2EDTA tubes following their own protocols. For TCRbeta analysis, collaborator samples were shipped as frozen whole blood, as isolated PBMCs, or as DNA extracted from either sample type. This receptor chain uses TRBV4-1 and TRBJ2-2; a tentative D match to TRBD1 spans 5 bases. This receptor was identified in a woman between 50 and 59 years old with acute or convalescent COVID-19. Sequenced sample: peripheral blood. CDR3 region: CASSLGQIPGELFF. The sequenced DNA is TGCGCCAGCAGCCTTGGACAAATCCCCGGGGAGCTGTTTTTT.